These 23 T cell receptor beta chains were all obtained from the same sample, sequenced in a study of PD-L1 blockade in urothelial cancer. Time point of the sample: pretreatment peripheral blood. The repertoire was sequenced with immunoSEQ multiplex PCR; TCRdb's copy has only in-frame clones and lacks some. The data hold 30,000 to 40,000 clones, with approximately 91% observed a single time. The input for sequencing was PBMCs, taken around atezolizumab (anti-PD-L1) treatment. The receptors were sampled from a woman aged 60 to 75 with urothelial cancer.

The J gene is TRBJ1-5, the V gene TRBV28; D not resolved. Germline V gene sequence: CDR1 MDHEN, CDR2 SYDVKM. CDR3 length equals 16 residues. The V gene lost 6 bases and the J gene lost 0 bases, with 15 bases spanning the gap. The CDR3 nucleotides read TGTGCCAGCAGCCTCGTAGGCGGTTATAGCAATCAGCCCCAGCATTTT. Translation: CASSLVGGYSNQPQHF.

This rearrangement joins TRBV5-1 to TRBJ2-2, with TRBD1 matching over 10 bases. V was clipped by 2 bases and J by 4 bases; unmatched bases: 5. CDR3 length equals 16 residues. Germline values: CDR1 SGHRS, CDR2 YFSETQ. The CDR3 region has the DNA TGCGCCAGCAGCTTCCGGGACAGGGGCTCCACCGGGGAGCTGTTTTTT. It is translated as CASSFRDRGSTGELFF.

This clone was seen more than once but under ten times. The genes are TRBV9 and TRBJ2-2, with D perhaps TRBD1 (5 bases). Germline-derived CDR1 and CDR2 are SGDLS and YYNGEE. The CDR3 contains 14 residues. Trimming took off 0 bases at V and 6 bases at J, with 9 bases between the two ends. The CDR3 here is CASSVDQGPGELFF. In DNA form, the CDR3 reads TGTGCCAGCAGCGTAGACCAGGGTCCCGGGGAGCTGTTTTTT.

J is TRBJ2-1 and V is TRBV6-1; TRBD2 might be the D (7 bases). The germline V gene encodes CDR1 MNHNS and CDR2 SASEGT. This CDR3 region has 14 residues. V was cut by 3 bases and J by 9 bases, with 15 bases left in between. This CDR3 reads CASSELGGAVEQFF. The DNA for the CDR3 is TGTGCCAGCAGTGAGCTTGGGGGGGCGGTTGAGCAGTTCTTC.

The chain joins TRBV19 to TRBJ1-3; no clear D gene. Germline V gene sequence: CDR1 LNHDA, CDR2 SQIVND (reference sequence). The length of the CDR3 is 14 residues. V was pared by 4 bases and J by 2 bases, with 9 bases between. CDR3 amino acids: CASSNGIPGNTIYF. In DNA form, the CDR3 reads TGTGCCAGTAGTAACGGGATCCCTGGAAACACCATATATTTT.

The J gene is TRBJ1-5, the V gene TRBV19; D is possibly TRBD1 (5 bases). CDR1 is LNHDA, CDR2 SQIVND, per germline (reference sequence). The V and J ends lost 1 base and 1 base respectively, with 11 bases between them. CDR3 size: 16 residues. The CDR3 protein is CASSIGSGLSNQPQHF. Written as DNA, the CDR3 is TGTGCCAGTAGTATAGGTTCGGGACTGAGCAATCAGCCCCAGCATTTT.

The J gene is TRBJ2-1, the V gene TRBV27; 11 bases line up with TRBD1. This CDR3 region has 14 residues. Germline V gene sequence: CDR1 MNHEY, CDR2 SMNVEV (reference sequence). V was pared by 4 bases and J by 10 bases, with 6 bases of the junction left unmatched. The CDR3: CASSSGQGAHEQFF. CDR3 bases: TGTGCCAGCAGTTCCGGACAGGGGGCACACGAGCAGTTCTTC.

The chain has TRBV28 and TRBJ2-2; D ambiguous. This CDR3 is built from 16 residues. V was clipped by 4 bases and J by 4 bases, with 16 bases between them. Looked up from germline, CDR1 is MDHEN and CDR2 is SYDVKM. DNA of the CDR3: TGTGCCAGCAGTTCCTGGGCCGACACCTTCACCGGGGAGCTGTTTTTT. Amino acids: CASSSWADTFTGELFF.

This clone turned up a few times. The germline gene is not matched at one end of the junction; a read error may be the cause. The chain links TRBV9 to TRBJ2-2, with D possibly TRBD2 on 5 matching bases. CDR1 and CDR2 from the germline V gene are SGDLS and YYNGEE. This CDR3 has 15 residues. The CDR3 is CASSVGRRNTGELFF. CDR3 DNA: TGTGCCAGTAGCGTAGGAAGGAGGAACACCGGGGAGCTGTTTTTT.

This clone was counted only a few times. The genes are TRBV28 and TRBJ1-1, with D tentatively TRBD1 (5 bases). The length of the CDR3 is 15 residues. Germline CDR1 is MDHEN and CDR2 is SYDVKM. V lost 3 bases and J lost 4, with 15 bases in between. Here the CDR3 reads CASSFSWGAATEAFF. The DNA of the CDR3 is TGTGCCAGCAGTTTCTCGTGGGGCGCGGCCACTGAAGCTTTCTTT.

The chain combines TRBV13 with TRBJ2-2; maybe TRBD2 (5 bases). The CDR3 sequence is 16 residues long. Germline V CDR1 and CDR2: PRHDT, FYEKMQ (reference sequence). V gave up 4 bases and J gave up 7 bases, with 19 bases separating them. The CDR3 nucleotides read TGTGCCAGCAGCTCGTACGGGGAAGGTGCCATCGGGGAGCTGTTTTTT. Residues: CASSSYGEGAIGELFF.

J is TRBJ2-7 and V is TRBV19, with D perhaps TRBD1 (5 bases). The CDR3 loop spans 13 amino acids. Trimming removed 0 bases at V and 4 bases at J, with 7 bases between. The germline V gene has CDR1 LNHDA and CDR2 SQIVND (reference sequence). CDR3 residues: CASSIDQGYEQYF. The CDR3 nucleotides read TGTGCCAGTAGTATAGACCAGGGTTACGAGCAGTACTTC.

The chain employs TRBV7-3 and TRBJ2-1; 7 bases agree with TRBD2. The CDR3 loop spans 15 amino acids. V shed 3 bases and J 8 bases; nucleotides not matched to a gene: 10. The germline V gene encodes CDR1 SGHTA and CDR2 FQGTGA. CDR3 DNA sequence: TGTGCCAGCAGCTTGACGGGGGGTGGAGGCGATGAGCAGTTCTTC. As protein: CASSLTGGGGDEQFF.

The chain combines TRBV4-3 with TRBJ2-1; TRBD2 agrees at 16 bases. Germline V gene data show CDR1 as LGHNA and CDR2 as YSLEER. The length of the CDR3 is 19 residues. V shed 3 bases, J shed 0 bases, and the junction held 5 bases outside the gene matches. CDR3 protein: CASSQAGTSGRGSYNEQFF. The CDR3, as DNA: TGCGCCAGCAGCCAGGCGGGGACTAGCGGGAGGGGCTCCTACAATGAGCAGTTCTTC.

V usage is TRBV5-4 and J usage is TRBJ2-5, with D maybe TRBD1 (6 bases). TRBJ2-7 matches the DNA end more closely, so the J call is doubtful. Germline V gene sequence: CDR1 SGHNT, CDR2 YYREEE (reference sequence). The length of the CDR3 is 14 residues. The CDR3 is CASSLWGRSYEQYF. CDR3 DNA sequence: TGTGCCAGCAGCTTATGGGGGCGCAGCTACGAGCAGTACTTC.

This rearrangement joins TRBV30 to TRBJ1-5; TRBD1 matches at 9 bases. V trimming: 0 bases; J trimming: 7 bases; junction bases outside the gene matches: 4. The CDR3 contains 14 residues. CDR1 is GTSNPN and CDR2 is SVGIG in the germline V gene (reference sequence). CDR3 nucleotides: TGTGCCTGGAGTGTACGGACAGGGGAACAGCCCCAGCATTTT. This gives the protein CAWSVRTGEQPQHF.

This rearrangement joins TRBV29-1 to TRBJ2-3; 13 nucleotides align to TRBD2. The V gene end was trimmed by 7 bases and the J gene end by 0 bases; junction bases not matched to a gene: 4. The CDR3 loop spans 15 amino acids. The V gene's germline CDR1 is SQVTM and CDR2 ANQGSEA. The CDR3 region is CSALTSGRSTDTQYF. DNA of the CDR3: TGCAGCGCTCTGACTAGCGGGAGGAGCACAGATACGCAGTATTTT.

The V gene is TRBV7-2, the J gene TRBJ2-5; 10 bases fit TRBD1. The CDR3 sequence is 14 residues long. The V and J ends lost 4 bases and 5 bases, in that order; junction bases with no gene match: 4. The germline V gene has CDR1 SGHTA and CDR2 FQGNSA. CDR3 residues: CASSSDRGRETQYF. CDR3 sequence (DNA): TGTGCCAGCAGCTCCGACAGGGGGCGTGAGACCCAGTACTTC.

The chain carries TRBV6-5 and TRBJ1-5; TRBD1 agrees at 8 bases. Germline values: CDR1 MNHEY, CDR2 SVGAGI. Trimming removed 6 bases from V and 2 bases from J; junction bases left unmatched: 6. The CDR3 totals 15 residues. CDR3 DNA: TGTGCCAGCAGGAAGACAGGGGACGGCAATCAGCCCCAGCATTTT. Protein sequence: CASRKTGDGNQPQHF.

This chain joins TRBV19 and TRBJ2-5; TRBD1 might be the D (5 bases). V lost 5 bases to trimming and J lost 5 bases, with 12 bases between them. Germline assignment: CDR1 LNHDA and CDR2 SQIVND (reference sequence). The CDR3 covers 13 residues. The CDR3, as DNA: TGTGCCAGTAGTGGGGCCGGAACCGAGACCCAGTACTTC. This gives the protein CASSGAGTETQYF.

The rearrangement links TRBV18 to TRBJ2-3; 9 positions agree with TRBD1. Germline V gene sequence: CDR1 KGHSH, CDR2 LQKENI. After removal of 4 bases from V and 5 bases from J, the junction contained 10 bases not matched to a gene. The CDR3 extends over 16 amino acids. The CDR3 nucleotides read TGTGCCAGCTCACAATACATCCGGGACAGGGAAGATACGCAGTATTTT. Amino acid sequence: CASSQYIRDREDTQYF.

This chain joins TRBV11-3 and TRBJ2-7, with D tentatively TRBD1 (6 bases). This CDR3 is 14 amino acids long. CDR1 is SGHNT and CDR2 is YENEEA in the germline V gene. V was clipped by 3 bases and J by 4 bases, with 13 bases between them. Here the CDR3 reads CASSFTGLWYEQYF. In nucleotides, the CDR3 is TGTGCCAGCAGCTTCACAGGGTTGTGGTACGAGCAGTACTTC. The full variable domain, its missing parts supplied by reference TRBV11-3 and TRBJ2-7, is EAGVVQSPRYKIIEKKQPVAFWCNPISGHNTLYWYLQNLGQGPELLIRYENEEAVDDSQLPKDRFSAERLKGVDSTLKIQPAELGDSAVYLCASSFTGLWYEQYFGPGTRLTVT.

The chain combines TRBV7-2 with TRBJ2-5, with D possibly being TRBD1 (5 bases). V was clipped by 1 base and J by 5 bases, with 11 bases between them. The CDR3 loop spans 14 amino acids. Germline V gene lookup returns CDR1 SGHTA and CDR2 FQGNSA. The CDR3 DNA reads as TGTGCCAGCAGCTTAGTCAGGGTTGGGGAGACCCAGTACTTC. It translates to CASSLVRVGETQYF. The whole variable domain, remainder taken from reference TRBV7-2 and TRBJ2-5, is GAGVSQSPSNKVTEKGKDVELRCDPISGHTALYWYRQSLGQGLEFLIYFQGNSAPDKSGLPSDRFSAERTGGSVSTLTIQRTQQEDSAVYLCASSLVRVGETQYFGPGTRLLVL.